These T cell receptor beta chains were read from a single sample in a study of blood T cell repertoires in COVID-19. The protocol was immunoSEQ multiplex PCR, while the TCRdb copy is restricted to in-frame clones and leaves out a portion. The sample consists of roughly 290,000 clones, approximately 85% of them appearing once. Sequencing was carried out using PBMCs or T cells enriched from blood (not recorded which). The receptors here all came from a man aged 25-45 years who had recovered from COVID-19. Both conserved end residues are part of each CDR3. A D gene is named only where the DNA matches it firmly. Part of the rows lack a size; the others show once, few, many or a class for expanded clones.

J gene: TRBJ1-4; D gene: .; clone size: .; V gene: TRBV3-1/TRBV3-2; CDR3 DNA: TGTGCCAGCAGCCCCCGAGGAGGGGGGGCTGGTGAAAAACTGTTTTTT; CDR3 protein: CASSPRGGGAGEKLFF
J gene: TRBJ2-1; D gene: .; clone size: .; V gene: TRBV30; CDR3 DNA: TGTGCCGCGGACAGTTACAATGAGCAGTTCTTC; CDR3 protein: CAADSYNEQFF
J gene: TRBJ2-3; D gene: TRBD2; clone size: .; V gene: TRBV10-1; CDR3 DNA: TGCGCCAGCAGTGAGTCAGCGGGGGGGCCAGATACGCAGTATTTT; CDR3 protein: CASSESAGGPDTQYF
J gene: TRBJ2-3; D gene: TRBD2; clone size: .; V gene: TRBV4-2; CDR3 DNA: TGTGCCAGCAGCCCCAGCGGGGGAAGTACAGATACGCAGTATTTT; CDR3 protein: CASSPSGGSTDTQYF
J gene: TRBJ1-4; D gene: .; clone size: .; V gene: TRBV18; CDR3 DNA: TGTGCCAGCTCACCCGTCTTGGGCCCGGATGAAAAACTGTTTTTT; CDR3 protein: CASSPVLGPDEKLFF
J gene: TRBJ2-1; D gene: .; clone size: once; V gene: TRBV4-2; CDR3 DNA: TGTGCCAGCAGCCAAGATCTATGGGCAGGGGCCTACAATGAGCAGTTCTTC; CDR3 protein: CASSQDLWAGAYNEQFF
J gene: TRBJ2-1; D gene: .; clone size: .; V gene: TRBV11-3; CDR3 DNA: TGTGCCAGCAGCATTAGTACTAGTTCGGGCCATGAGCAGTTCTTC; CDR3 protein: CASSISTSSGHEQFF
J gene: TRBJ1-3; D gene: .; clone size: .; V gene: TRBV19; CDR3 DNA: TGTGCCACCCGACAGGCCGCCCTCTCTGGAAACACCATATATTTT; CDR3 protein: CATRQAALSGNTIYF
J gene: TRBJ1-1; D gene: TRBD1; clone size: .; V gene: TRBV3-1/TRBV3-2; CDR3 DNA: TGTGCCAGCAGCCACCCCCTAGGGACAGGGAAGACTGAAGCTTTCTTT; CDR3 protein: CASSHPLGTGKTEAFF
J gene: TRBJ2-5; D gene: TRBD1; clone size: .; V gene: TRBV5-1; CDR3 DNA: TGCGCCAGCAGAGATGACAGGGGTATCCAAGAGACCCAGTACTTC; CDR3 protein: CASRDDRGIQETQYF
J gene: TRBJ1-1; D gene: TRBD1; clone size: .; V gene: TRBV7-9; CDR3 DNA: TGTGCCAGCAGCGCCACCGGGACAGAGAACACTGAAGCTTTCTTT; CDR3 protein: CASSATGTENTEAFF
J gene: TRBJ1-1; D gene: .; clone size: .; V gene: TRBV19; CDR3 DNA: TGTGCCAGTAGTACTCCGGGGGAGTACACTGAAGCTTTCTTT; CDR3 protein: CASSTPGEYTEAFF
J gene: TRBJ2-4; D gene: TRBD2; clone size: once; V gene: TRBV7-2; CDR3 DNA: TGTGCCAGCAGCCAAATGCCCAGGACTAGCGGGGGGGAAAGGGACATTCAGTACTTC; CDR3 protein: CASSQMPRTSGGERDIQYF
J gene: TRBJ1-1; D gene: TRBD1; clone size: .; V gene: TRBV18; CDR3 DNA: TGTGCCAGCTCAGCGACAGGGCCCTGGGACGCTTTCTTT; CDR3 protein: CASSATGPWDAFF
J gene: TRBJ2-1; D gene: TRBD1; clone size: .; V gene: TRBV12-5; CDR3 DNA: TGTGCTAGTGGTTTGGAACAGGGGTATCTGTTCTTC; CDR3 protein: CASGLEQGYLFF
J gene: TRBJ2-3; D gene: .; clone size: .; V gene: TRBV24-1; CDR3 DNA: TGTGCCACCAGTGATTGGGCGGCGGGGACTAGCACAGATACGCAGTATTTT; CDR3 protein: CATSDWAAGTSTDTQYF
J gene: TRBJ2-3; D gene: .; clone size: .; V gene: TRBV4-3; CDR3 DNA: TGCGCCAGCAGCCAGGGGCGGGGAGATACGCAGTATTTT; CDR3 protein: CASSQGRGDTQYF
J gene: TRBJ1-3; D gene: .; clone size: few; V gene: TRBV13; CDR3 DNA: TGTGCCAGCAGCTTAGTGTCCGAGGCTGGAAACACCATATATTTT; CDR3 protein: CASSLVSEAGNTIYF
J gene: TRBJ2-7; D gene: TRBD1; clone size: .; V gene: TRBV27; CDR3 DNA: TGTGCCAGCAGTTCAAGTGGGACCGGGACAGGGGTACACGAGCAGTACTTC; CDR3 protein: CASSSSGTGTGVHEQYF
J gene: TRBJ1-1; D gene: TRBD1; clone size: .; V gene: TRBV5-5; CDR3 DNA: TGTGCCAGCAGCTTGGCCCAGGGGGTCGGTATGACTGAAGCTTTCTTT; CDR3 protein: CASSLAQGVGMTEAFF
J gene: TRBJ1-4; D gene: .; clone size: .; V gene: TRBV7-8; CDR3 DNA: TGTGCCAGCAGCTTAGTACGGGGTGCAACTAATGAAAAACTGTTTTTT; CDR3 protein: CASSLVRGATNEKLFF
J gene: TRBJ1-2; D gene: .; clone size: .; V gene: TRBV29-1; CDR3 DNA: TGCAGCGTCGTCCTACAGGGTAACTATGGCTACACCTTC; CDR3 protein: CSVVLQGNYGYTF
J gene: TRBJ1-2; D gene: TRBD1; clone size: .; V gene: TRBV4-1; CDR3 DNA: TGCGCCAGCAGCCAAGGCAGGGGGACCGCTCGCTACACCTTC; CDR3 protein: CASSQGRGTARYTF
J gene: TRBJ2-2; D gene: TRBD2; clone size: .; V gene: TRBV7-9; CDR3 DNA: TGTGCCAGCAGCTCTAGCGGGGGGGCCCCCACCGGGGAGCTGTTTTTT; CDR3 protein: CASSSSGGAPTGELFF
J gene: TRBJ2-3; D gene: .; clone size: .; V gene: TRBV24-1; CDR3 DNA: TGTGCCACCCGACGACAGGGCACAGATACGCAGTATTTT; CDR3 protein: CATRRQGTDTQYF
J gene: TRBJ2-2; D gene: TRBD2; clone size: .; V gene: TRBV3-1/TRBV3-2; CDR3 DNA: TGTGCCAGCAGCCAAGGAGGGACTAGTCTGGCCGGGGAGCTGTTTTTT; CDR3 protein: CASSQGGTSLAGELFF
J gene: TRBJ2-3; D gene: .; clone size: .; V gene: TRBV12-5; CDR3 DNA: TGTGCTAGTGGTTTGGTATTCGGGGGGCGCACAGATACGCAGTATTTT; CDR3 protein: CASGLVFGGRTDTQYF
J gene: TRBJ2-1; D gene: .; clone size: .; V gene: TRBV2; CDR3 DNA: TGTGCCAGCAGTAGGAGGGGAGTAACATACAATGAGCAGTTCTTC; CDR3 protein: CASSRRGVTYNEQFF
J gene: TRBJ2-3; D gene: .; clone size: .; V gene: TRBV5-4; CDR3 DNA: TGTGCCAGCAGTTCGAGAGGAGGGGTCACAGATACGCAGTATTTT; CDR3 protein: CASSSRGGVTDTQYF
J gene: TRBJ2-3; D gene: .; clone size: .; V gene: TRBV9; CDR3 DNA: TGTGCCAGCAGCGTGACAGGAAAACCTACCACAGATACGCAGTATTTT; CDR3 protein: CASSVTGKPTTDTQYF
J gene: TRBJ1-6; D gene: TRBD1; clone size: .; V gene: TRBV6-1; CDR3 DNA: TGTGCCAGCAGTGAATTCTGGGACAGGGGAGGCGATAATTCACCCCTCCACTTT; CDR3 protein: CASSEFWDRGGDNSPLHF
J gene: TRBJ2-1; D gene: .; clone size: .; V gene: TRBV19; CDR3 DNA: TGTGCCAGTAGTCGGGGTCGGGAGCAGTTCTTC; CDR3 protein: CASSRGREQFF
J gene: TRBJ1-4; D gene: .; clone size: .; V gene: TRBV30; CDR3 DNA: TGTGCCTGGAGTAGAGGTCTTAAGGAAAAACTGTTTTTT; CDR3 protein: CAWSRGLKEKLFF
J gene: TRBJ1-2; D gene: .; clone size: .; V gene: TRBV6-5; CDR3 DNA: TGTGCCAGTTCCACGGGGGAACCCTCCTATGGCTACACCTTC; CDR3 protein: CASSTGEPSYGYTF
J gene: TRBJ2-7; D gene: .; clone size: few; V gene: TRBV11-2; CDR3 DNA: TGTGCCAGCAGCTTAGAGGTAGCCGCAAGCTCCTACGAGCAGTACTTC; CDR3 protein: CASSLEVAASSYEQYF
J gene: TRBJ1-5; D gene: .; clone size: .; V gene: TRBV6-5; CDR3 DNA: TGTGCCAGCAGCTCCCAGTCGGGGCAGCCCCAGCATTTT; CDR3 protein: CASSSQSGQPQHF
J gene: TRBJ1-1; D gene: .; clone size: .; V gene: TRBV3-1/TRBV3-2; CDR3 DNA: TGTGCCAGCAGCCACGGGTACATGAACACTGAAGCTTTCTTT; CDR3 protein: CASSHGYMNTEAFF
J gene: TRBJ1-2; D gene: .; clone size: .; V gene: TRBV7-2; CDR3 DNA: TGTGCCAGCAGCTTAGCTGGACAGTTTAACTATGGCTACACCTTC; CDR3 protein: CASSLAGQFNYGYTF
J gene: TRBJ1-5; D gene: .; clone size: .; V gene: TRBV4-3; CDR3 DNA: TGCGCCAGCAGCTTAGAATACTATAGCAATCAGCCCCAGCATTTT; CDR3 protein: CASSLEYYSNQPQHF
J gene: TRBJ1-1; D gene: .; clone size: once; V gene: TRBV30; CDR3 DNA: TGTGCCTGGAGTCCGAGGGATTCAACCGCTTTCTTT; CDR3 protein: CAWSPRDSTAFF
J gene: TRBJ1-5; D gene: TRBD1; clone size: .; V gene: TRBV24-1; CDR3 DNA: TGTGCCACCAGTTCCCCGACAGGGCCCAGCAATCAGCCCCAGCATTTT; CDR3 protein: CATSSPTGPSNQPQHF
J gene: TRBJ2-2; D gene: TRBD1; clone size: .; V gene: TRBV2; CDR3 DNA: TGTGCCAGCAGGCACGACAGGGCGAACACCGGGGAGCTGTTTTTT; CDR3 protein: CASRHDRANTGELFF
J gene: TRBJ1-1; D gene: .; clone size: .; V gene: TRBV9; CDR3 DNA: TGTGCCAGCAGCGCGCGCCAGGGAAACACTGAAGCTTTCTTT; CDR3 protein: CASSARQGNTEAFF
J gene: TRBJ2-1; D gene: .; clone size: .; V gene: TRBV2; CDR3 DNA: TGTGCCAGCAGTGTAGACATGAGCTCCTACAATGAGCAGTTCTTC; CDR3 protein: CASSVDMSSYNEQFF
J gene: TRBJ2-2; D gene: TRBD1; clone size: .; V gene: TRBV2; CDR3 DNA: TGTGCCAGCAGTGAGTCGGGACAGGGCGGCACCGGGGAGCTGTTTTTT; CDR3 protein: CASSESGQGGTGELFF